Presented here are 21 T cell receptor beta chains from one specimen sequenced in a study of HIV-infected children after antiretroviral therapy interruption. Indicated treatment: PENTA 11 planned treatment interruption arm or continuous ART arm. The TCR library was built from RNA with a 3' RACE protocol and unique molecular identifiers. Using its own MiXCR run on the 3' RACE reads, TCRdb lists one record per CDR3 protein. Altogether more than 35,000 distinct CDR3 sequences are present, under 8% being singletons, with the ten largest covering approximately 0.9%. The sequences come from CD45RA+ CD4+ T cells from PBMCs, pooled from several time points, collected from a donor given antiretroviral therapy, either interrupted or continuous. Stated subset: naive CD4+ CD45RA+ CD45RO- T cells. The receptor source for this set is a pool of human donors with HIV.

This clonotype was observed a handful of times. In DNA, the CDR3 is TGTGCCAGCGGGCGAGGCAGCAATAATTCACCCCTCCACTTT. This gives the protein CASGRGSNNSPLHF. This rearrangement joins TRBV2 to TRBJ1-6; D not certain. This CDR3 is built from 14 residues. Between the trimmed V and J ends, which lost 8 bases and 5 bases, there was a span of 13 bases. Germline assignment: CDR1 SNHLY and CDR2 FYNNEI. Full variable domain (outside the CDR3, taken from reference TRBV2 and TRBJ1-6): EPEVTQTPSHQVTQMGQEVILRCVPISNHLYFYWYRQILGQKVEFLVSFYNNEISEKSEIFDDQFSVERPDGSNFTLKIRSTKLEDSAMYFCASGRGSNNSPLHFGNGTRLTVT.

This clonotype was found many times. The chain has TRBV14 and TRBJ2-1; perhaps TRBD2 as D (5 bases). This CDR3 is 11 amino acids long. Trimming took 3 bases from V and 13 from J, leaving 10 bases between them. Looked up from germline, CDR1 is SGHDN and CDR2 is FVKESK. CDR3 in amino acids: CASSHTGLQFF. The CDR3 DNA reads TGTGCCAGCAGCCATACGGGGTTACAGTTCTTC.

This clonotype was seen many times. This chain uses TRBV6-6 with TRBJ1-2; no firm D call. V lost 3 bases, J lost 4 bases, and 15 bases lay in between. Germline assignment: CDR1 MNHNY and CDR2 SVGAGI (reference sequence). This CDR3 contains 15 residues. The CDR3 sequence: CASSYGDAQSYGYTF. CDR3 coding DNA: TGTGCCAGCAGTTATGGCGACGCCCAGAGCTATGGCTACACCTTC.

Ten or more counts support this clonotype. The chain employs TRBV20-1 and TRBJ2-3, with D maybe TRBD2 (6 bases). The germline CDR1 and CDR2 sequences are DFQATT and SNEGSKA (reference sequence). The V end lost 6 bases, the J end lost 4 bases, and 20 bases lay between the germline ends. CDR3 length: 15 amino acids. Here the CDR3 reads CSAWGSLGEADTQYF. The DNA for the CDR3 is TGCAGTGCCTGGGGTTCCTTGGGGGAGGCAGATACGCAGTATTTT.

This clonotype was picked up many times. The chain links TRBV6-6 to TRBJ2-3; TRBD2 is a possible D gene (6 bases). Per germline, CDR1 MNHNY and CDR2 SVGAGI (reference sequence). V shed 5 bases and J shed 4 bases, with 22 bases lying between them. The CDR3 runs 17 residues. The CDR3 sequence: CASSPYGDSLFADTQYF. The CDR3 DNA sequence: TGTGCCAGCAGTCCCTATGGGGACTCCCTTTTCGCAGATACGCAGTATTTT.

Many counts were recorded for this clonotype. The chain combines TRBV20-1 with TRBJ2-3; 7 bases agree with TRBD2. This CDR3 is built from 15 residues. Germline CDR1 is DFQATT and CDR2 is SNEGSKA (reference sequence). With 3 bases clipped from V and 0 bases from J, the junction kept 6 bases outside the gene matches. The CDR3 DNA sequence: TGCAGTGCTAGCTCACTAGCGTCTAGCACAGATACGCAGTATTTT. Translated: CSASSLASSTDTQYF.

At least ten counts were recorded for this clonotype. V and J are TRBV12-3 or TRBV12-4 and TRBJ1-2; a possible D gene is TRBD1 (5 bases). Trimming took 6 bases from V and 3 from J, leaving 11 bases between them. The CDR3 runs to 13 residues. This CDR3 is CASSPPGHYGYTF. In nucleotides, the CDR3 is TGTGCCAGCAGCCCACCGGGACACTATGGCTACACCTTC.

This clonotype appeared many times. V and J are TRBV7-2 and TRBJ1-3; no clear D. This CDR3 region has 14 residues. The germline gives CDR1 SGHTA, CDR2 FQGNSA. Trimming pared 1 base from V and 0 bases from J, leaving 4 bases between. Here the CDR3 reads CASSLEYSGNTIYF. The CDR3 nucleotides are TGTGCCAGCAGCTTAGAATACTCTGGAAACACCATATATTTT.

V is TRBV7-2 and J is TRBJ1-1; TRBD1 agrees at 7 bases. The CDR3 has 15 residues. Germline CDR1 SGHTA, CDR2 FQGNSA. The J segment lost 0 bases and the V segment lost 7 bases, leaving 8 bases of the junction unmatched. The CDR3 nucleotides read TGTGCCAGCACCACACAGGGACAGTTGAACACTGAAGCTTTCTTT. It encodes CASTTQGQLNTEAFF.

Only a few counts were recorded for this clonotype. The chain combines TRBV7-2 with TRBJ2-3; D not certain. This CDR3 is 16 amino acids long. The germline V gene encodes CDR1 SGHTA and CDR2 FQGNSA. The V gene lost 4 bases and the J gene lost 2 bases, with 16 bases spanning the gap. The CDR3 is CASSSRQTLITDTQYF. Here the CDR3 DNA reads TGTGCCAGCAGCTCCCGTCAGACCCTAATCACAGATACGCAGTATTTT.

This clonotype has ten or more counts. The rearrangement links TRBV7-2 to TRBJ2-5; no firm D call. The CDR3 spans 13 residues. In germline, CDR1 is SGHTA, CDR2 FQGNSA. V lost 1 base, J lost 10 bases, and 13 bases lay in between. The CDR3, as DNA: TGTGCCAGCAGCTTAGTCCTAGGCGGAGTCCAGTACTTC. Protein: CASSLVLGGVQYF.

This clonotype was detected many times. This rearrangement joins TRBV28 to TRBJ2-5; tentative D call: TRBD1 (5 bases). The CDR3 is 13 amino acids. Germline lookup yields CDR1 MDHEN and CDR2 SYDVKM. V lost 5 bases, J lost 0 bases, and 7 bases lay in between. CDR3 sequence (DNA): TGTGCCAGCAGTCCAGGGTACCAAGAGACCCAGTACTTC. The encoded protein is CASSPGYQETQYF.

This clonotype was picked up many times. The chain links TRBV20-1 to TRBJ2-5, with 9 positions matching TRBD1. CDR3 length equals 16 residues. Germline V gives CDR1 DFQATT, CDR2 SNEGSKA (reference sequence). The ends lost 5 bases at V and 5 bases at J; junction bases unmatched: 15. In nucleotides, the CDR3 is TGCAGTGCTCTTAAAACAGGGGGCGGACGTTGGGAGACCCAGTACTTC. Protein sequence: CSALKTGGGRWETQYF.

This clonotype was found many times. The chain has TRBV7-3 and TRBJ2-7, with D tentatively TRBD1 (6 bases). The CDR3 sequence is 13 residues long. CDR1 is SGHTA, CDR2 FQGTGA, per germline. Trimming took off 4 bases at V and 6 bases at J, with 13 bases between the two ends. The CDR3 protein is CASSSTTGTEQYF. CDR3 nucleotides: TGTGCCAGCAGCTCAACAACAGGGACCGAGCAGTACTTC.

At least ten counts were recorded for this clonotype. The chain links TRBV12-3 or TRBV12-4 to TRBJ1-5; 8 nucleotides line up with TRBD1. The CDR3 is made up of 15 amino acids. Trimming removed 2 bases from V and 3 bases from J; junction bases left unmatched: 3. CDR3 sequence (DNA): TGTGCCAGCAGTTTACGGACAGGGTTCAATCAGCCCCAGCATTTT. Translation: CASSLRTGFNQPQHF.

The sample holds many counts of this clonotype. The chain links TRBV12-3 or TRBV12-4 to TRBJ2-7, with 12 bases that match TRBD1. This CDR3 contains 14 residues. The ends lost 6 bases at V and 7 bases at J; junction bases unmatched: 7. The CDR3: CASRSGTGGGEQYF. CDR3 bases: TGTGCCAGCAGGTCCGGGACAGGGGGCGGAGAGCAGTACTTC.

The V and J genes are TRBV19 and TRBJ1-3, with 8 positions matching TRBD1. Germline loops: CDR1 LNHDA, CDR2 SQIVND (reference sequence). The CDR3 is 15 residues long. Trimming at V came to 9 bases and at J to 16 bases, leaving 23 bases not matched to a gene. This CDR3 is CASRRQGYSGNTLYF. CDR3 DNA: TGTGCCAGCAGACGACAGGGGTATTCTGGAAATACGCTCTATTTT.

This clonotype appeared a few times. The chain has TRBV12-3 or TRBV12-4 and TRBJ1-2, with D uncertain. V was pared by 7 bases and J by 2 bases, with 14 bases between. This CDR3 has 14 amino acids. The CDR3 is CASTVRGSNYGYTF. The CDR3 DNA reads as TGTGCCAGCACAGTCCGTGGGTCAAACTATGGCTACACCTTC.

Ten or more counts support this clonotype. The J gene is TRBJ2-5, the V gene TRBV28; D is possibly TRBD1 (6 bases). The CDR3 extends over 13 amino acids. Trimming cost V 6 bases and J 4 bases, with 12 bases left between them. Per the germline V gene, CDR1 is MDHEN and CDR2 is SYDVKM. CDR3 region: CASRSGESETQYF. For the CDR3, the DNA is TGTGCCAGCAGGTCAGGGGAATCAGAGACCCAGTACTTC.

The chain recombines TRBV7-2 with TRBJ2-5; D possibly corresponds to TRBD2 (5 bases). CDR1 SGHTA and CDR2 FQGNSA come from the germline V gene. The V end lost 5 bases, the J end lost 4 bases, and 17 bases lay between the germline ends. CDR3 length equals 15 residues. For the CDR3, the DNA is TGTGCCAGCAGCCCCAGTAGGTCCCTAGCAGAGACCCAGTACTTC. Protein product: CASSPSRSLAETQYF. The full variable domain, completed using reference TRBV7-2 and TRBJ2-5, is GAGVSQSPSNKVTEKGKDVELRCDPISGHTALYWYRQSLGQGLEFLIYFQGNSAPDKSGLPSDRFSAERTGGSVSTLTIQRTQQEDSAVYLCASSPSRSLAETQYFGPGTRLLVL.

This clonotype appeared many times. The V and J genes are TRBV11-2 and TRBJ2-3, with a tentative D call TRBD2 (5 bases). Trimming cost V 5 bases and J 7 bases, with 13 bases left between them. The CDR3 covers 13 residues. CDR1 SGHAT and CDR2 FQNNGV come from the germline V gene. In DNA form, the CDR3 reads TGTGCCAGCAGCAAACCTAGCTGGTATACGCAGTATTTT. Protein product: CASSKPSWYTQYF.